The 9 T cell receptor beta chains given below trace back to one sample, sequenced in a study of blood T cell repertoires in COVID-19. Repertoires were generated with immunoSEQ multiplex PCR, while TCRdb's copy carries only in-frame clones and drops some. Of more than 85,000 clones in the sample, roughly 84% were seen once. The sequencing input was peripheral blood. These receptors were obtained from a woman of 80 years or more with active or convalescent COVID-19.

The chain carries TRBV3-1 (or the pseudogene TRBV3-2) and TRBJ2-2, with 9 positions matching TRBD1. The CDR3 is 15 amino acids. Germline CDR1 is LGHDT and CDR2 is YNNKEL (reference sequence). With V trimmed by 4 bases and J by 5 bases, 5 bases remained unmatched. DNA for the CDR3: TGTGCCAGCAGCCGGGACAGGGCTTTTACCGGGGAGCTGTTTTTT. Its translation is CASSRDRAFTGELFF.

The rearrangement uses TRBV11-2 and TRBJ2-2, with 7 bases fitting TRBD2. Germline V gene data show CDR1 as SGHAT and CDR2 as FQNNGV. The CDR3 loop spans 14 amino acids. V was pared by 0 bases and J by 8 bases, with 3 bases of the junction left unmatched. Here the CDR3 reads CASSLEGAGGELFF. The CDR3 DNA is TGTGCCAGCAGCTTAGAAGGAGCGGGAGGGGAGCTGTTTTTT.

This clone came up once. The chain couples TRBV18 to TRBJ2-5; 13 bases are shared with TRBD2. The length of the CDR3 is 18 residues. The germline CDR1 and CDR2 sequences are KGHSH and LQKENI. The trim removed 2 bases at V and 5 bases at J, leaving 11 bases unmatched. DNA of the CDR3: TGTGCCAGCTCACCATCGGGCGGACTAGCGGGAGAGGGGGAGACCCAGTACTTC. Protein sequence: CASSPSGGLAGEGETQYF.

The V gene is TRBV28, the J gene TRBJ1-2; D is unclear. CDR3 length equals 15 residues. Germline V gene data show CDR1 as MDHEN and CDR2 as SYDVKM. V lost 4 bases to trimming and J lost 0 bases, with 12 bases between them. CDR3 sequence (DNA): TGTGCCAGCAGTTCCAGTCCCCTAGCTAACTATGGCTACACCTTC. Its translation is CASSSSPLANYGYTF.

The genes are TRBV7-9 and TRBJ1-6, with D tentatively TRBD1 (6 bases). CDR3 length: 15 residues. V lost 1 base and J 6 bases, leaving 10 bases between the germline ends. Germline CDR1 SEHNR, CDR2 FQNEAQ (reference sequence). The CDR3: CASSLGTVGNSPLHF. The CDR3 DNA reads TGTGCCAGCAGCTTAGGGACAGTGGGTAATTCACCCCTCCACTTT.

The genes are TRBV5-1 and TRBJ2-2; weak D call: TRBD1 (6 bases). The V gene lost 4 bases and the J gene lost 4 bases, with 20 bases spanning the gap. Per the germline V gene, CDR1 is SGHRS and CDR2 is YFSETQ. The CDR3 consists of 17 residues. The CDR3 DNA reads TGCGCCAGCAGCCTAGAAGGACAGATGGGGGCCACCGGGGAGCTGTTTTTT. Its translation: CASSLEGQMGATGELFF.

This clone appeared a few times. The chain combines TRBV14 with TRBJ1-5; perhaps TRBD1 as D (6 bases). The CDR3 is made up of 16 amino acids. V lost 2 bases to trimming and J lost 0 bases, with 11 bases between them. Germline V gene data show CDR1 as SGHDN and CDR2 as FVKESK. The CDR3 DNA sequence: TGTGCCAGCAGCCAACGGACAGAAGATAGCAATCAGCCCCAGCATTTT. Translation: CASSQRTEDSNQPQHF.

The chain links TRBV7-2 to TRBJ2-7, with TRBD2 identical over 9 bases. Trimming took 6 bases from V and 7 from J; bases not matched to a gene: 7. CDR3 length equals 13 residues. Germline loops: CDR1 SGHTA, CDR2 FQGNSA. CDR3 DNA: TGTGCCAGCAGTCGCGGGAGGGCCGGGGAGCAGTACTTC. Translation gives CASSRGRAGEQYF.

V and J are TRBV14 and TRBJ2-1, with a possible D match to TRBD2 (6 bases). V was pared by 4 bases and J by 6 bases, with 13 bases between. Germline V CDR1 and CDR2: SGHDN, FVKESK. This CDR3 comprises 14 residues. CDR3 region: CASSPRLGRNEQFF. The CDR3 nucleotides are TGTGCCAGCAGCCCACGACTAGGACGCAATGAGCAGTTCTTC.